The 14 T cell receptor beta chains listed next were all sequenced from one sample in a study of T cell responses to AZD1222 COVID-19 vaccine. Here immunoSEQ multiplex PCR was the method, and the copy in TCRdb shows in-frame clones only, minus some. The table has some 200,000 clones, roughly 94% seen once. Material: peripheral blood, obtained 28 days after the second dose of the MenACWY control vaccine. Receptors originate from an adult who received the MenACWY meningococcal vaccine as a control.

The chain joins TRBV7-3 to TRBJ1-2; a weak D match, TRBD1 (5 bases). Germline V gene sequence: CDR1 SGHTA, CDR2 FQGTGA. The CDR3 is made up of 13 amino acids. V was clipped by 5 bases and J by 6 bases, with 13 bases between them. Written as DNA, the CDR3 is TGTGCCAGCAGCAGCCTGGGGGATGATGGCTACACCTTC. The encoded protein is CASSSLGDDGYTF.

The J gene is TRBJ1-6, the V gene TRBV10-3; TRBD1 aligns across 7 bases. The CDR3 is made up of 13 amino acids. Per germline, CDR1 ENHRY and CDR2 SYGVKD. V shed 6 bases and J 10 bases; nucleotides not matched to a gene: 6. The CDR3 loop is CAIRGTAESPLHF. In DNA form, the CDR3 reads TGTGCCATCAGGGGGACAGCCGAATCACCCCTCCACTTT.

This chain links TRBV2 with TRBJ2-7; D call uncertain. The CDR3 is 14 amino acids. Germline CDR1 is SNHLY and CDR2 is FYNNEI. V shed 3 bases and J shed 3 bases, with 12 bases lying between them. The CDR3 DNA reads TGTGCCAGCAGTGATCGGCTTCGATACTACGAGCAGTACTTC. Translated: CASSDRLRYYEQYF.

The rearrangement joins TRBV7-2 to TRBJ1-2, with 7 bases identical to TRBD1. Germline values: CDR1 SGHTA, CDR2 FQGNSA. The CDR3 spans 17 residues. The V and J ends lost 0 bases and 2 bases, in that order; junction bases with no gene match: 9. The CDR3 DNA is TGTGCCAGCAGCTTAGCCGGACGGGACAGAAGGAACTATGGCTACACCTTC. Protein: CASSLAGRDRRNYGYTF.

This rearrangement joins TRBV28 to TRBJ1-1; a possible D gene is TRBD1 (5 bases). With 4 bases removed from V and 6 bases from J, the gap between germline ends came to 9 bases. The CDR3 contains 12 residues. CDR1 is MDHEN and CDR2 is SYDVKM in the germline V gene. CDR3 sequence (DNA): TGTGCCAGCAGTTATCGGGGGGCTGAAGCTTTCTTT. This translates into CASSYRGAEAFF. Full variable domain (missing parts from reference TRBV28 and TRBJ1-1): DVKVTQSSRYLVKRTGEKVFLECVQDMDHENMFWYRQDPGLGLRLIYFSYDVKMKEKGDIPEGYSVSREKKERFSLILESASTNQTSMYLCASSYRGAEAFFGQGTRLTVV.

The V gene is TRBV2, the J gene TRBJ2-7, with 7 bases matching TRBD2. The germline V gene encodes CDR1 SNHLY and CDR2 FYNNEI. The CDR3 has 14 residues. With 4 bases clipped from V and 6 bases from J, the junction kept 9 bases outside the gene matches. The CDR3 loop reads CASSALRERGEQYF. The CDR3 nucleotides are TGTGCCAGCAGTGCTTTGCGGGAGAGGGGCGAGCAGTACTTC.

The chain joins TRBV5-6 to TRBJ1-2; 10 nucleotides agree with TRBD1. The V segment lost 6 bases and the J segment 7 bases; nucleotides outside the gene matches: 12. CDR3 size: 15 residues. From germline, CDR1 is SGHDT and CDR2 YYEEEE. CDR3 DNA sequence: TGTGCCAGCAACAATAGGGACAGGGGTGGAGTTGGCTACACCTTC. Protein: CASNNRDRGGVGYTF.

The chain uses TRBV9 and TRBJ2-7, with 10 bases lining up with TRBD1. Germline loops: CDR1 SGDLS, CDR2 YYNGEE. Trimming removed 4 bases from V and 6 bases from J; junction bases left unmatched: 7. This CDR3 has 14 amino acids. The CDR3, as DNA: TGTGCCAGCAGCCCGACAGGGGGCTTAAGCGAGCAGTACTTC. This sequence encodes CASSPTGGLSEQYF.

As DNA, the CDR3 is TGTGCCAGTAAGATAGGGGGCTCTGAAGCTTTCTTT. Its translation is CASKIGGSEAFF. The chain is built from TRBV19 and TRBJ1-1, with TRBD1 matching 7 bases. J gave up 6 bases and V 7 bases, and 5 bases lay outside the gene matches. The germline V gene encodes CDR1 LNHDA and CDR2 SQIVND (reference sequence). CDR3 size: 12 residues.

This rearrangement joins TRBV28 to TRBJ2-5; D is unclear. The CDR3 contains 15 residues. The V end was cut by 3 bases, the J end by 0 bases, with 11 bases between. Germline V lookup: CDR1 MDHEN, CDR2 SYDVKM. CDR3 DNA sequence: TGTGCCAGCAGTTTTAGAGGACGAGACCAAGAGACCCAGTACTTC. Translation gives CASSFRGRDQETQYF.

The rearrangement joins TRBV30 to TRBJ2-6; D not resolved. Germline V CDR1 and CDR2: GTSNPN, SVGIG (reference sequence). Trimming removed 1 base at V and 4 bases at J, with 2 bases between. CDR3 size: 12 residues. The CDR3 bases are TGTGCCTGGAGTGGGGGGGCCAACGTCCTGACTTTC. Translation gives CAWSGGANVLTF.

The chain employs TRBV2 and TRBJ1-1; D gene unclear. Per germline, CDR1 SNHLY and CDR2 FYNNEI. Trimming pared 4 bases from V and 8 bases from J, leaving 14 bases between. This CDR3 region has 13 residues. For the CDR3, the DNA is TGTGCCAGCAGTGGTCTAGGGCCATCGGAAGCTTTCTTT. As protein: CASSGLGPSEAFF. The complete variable domain, with remaining parts taken from reference TRBV2 and TRBJ1-1, reads EPEVTQTPSHQVTQMGQEVILRCVPISNHLYFYWYRQILGQKVEFLVSFYNNEISEKSEIFDDQFSVERPDGSNFTLKIRSTKLEDSAMYFCASSGLGPSEAFFGQGTRLTVV.

V is TRBV14 and J is TRBJ2-1, with 11 bases fitting TRBD2. The CDR3 is 16 amino acids. The junction had 11 bases not matched to a gene; V was cut back by 5 bases and J by 8 bases. Germline CDR1 and CDR2: SGHDN and FVKESK. The CDR3 loop reads CASSDITSGRAHEQFF. In DNA form, the CDR3 reads TGTGCCAGCAGCGACATAACTAGCGGGAGAGCCCATGAGCAGTTCTTC.

This rearrangement joins TRBV9 to TRBJ2-5, with 12 bases that match TRBD2. The CDR3 loop spans 17 amino acids. The ends lost 0 bases at V and 2 bases at J; junction bases unmatched: 5. Germline CDR1 reads SGDLS; CDR2 reads YYNGEE. CDR3 loop: CASSVDPSGRVQETQYF. CDR3 sequence (DNA): TGTGCCAGCAGCGTAGACCCTAGCGGGAGGGTGCAAGAGACCCAGTACTTC. The full variable domain, with the rest looked up from reference TRBV9 and TRBJ2-5, is DSGVTQTPKHLITATGQRVTLRCSPRSGDLSVYWYQQSLDQGLQFLIQYYNGEERAKGNILERFSAQQFPDLHSELNLSSLELGDSALYFCASSVDPSGRVQETQYFGPGTRLLVL.